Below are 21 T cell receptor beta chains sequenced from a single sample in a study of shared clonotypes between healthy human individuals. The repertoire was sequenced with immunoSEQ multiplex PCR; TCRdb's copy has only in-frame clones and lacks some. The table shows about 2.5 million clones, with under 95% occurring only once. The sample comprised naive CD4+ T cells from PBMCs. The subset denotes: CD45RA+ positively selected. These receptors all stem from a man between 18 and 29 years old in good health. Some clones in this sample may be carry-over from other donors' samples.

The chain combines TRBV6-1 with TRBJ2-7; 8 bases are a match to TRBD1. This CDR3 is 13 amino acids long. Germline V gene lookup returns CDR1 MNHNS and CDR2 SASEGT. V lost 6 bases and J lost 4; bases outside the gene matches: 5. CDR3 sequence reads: CASSPDRAYEQYF. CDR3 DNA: TGTGCCAGCAGCCCGGACAGGGCTTACGAGCAGTACTTC.

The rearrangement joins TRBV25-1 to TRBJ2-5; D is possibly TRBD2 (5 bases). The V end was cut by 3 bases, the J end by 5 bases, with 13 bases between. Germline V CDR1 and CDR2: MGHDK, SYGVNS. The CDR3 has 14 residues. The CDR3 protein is CASSDPLGVETQYF. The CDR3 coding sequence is TGTGCCAGCAGTGACCCCCTCGGGGTTGAGACCCAGTACTTC.

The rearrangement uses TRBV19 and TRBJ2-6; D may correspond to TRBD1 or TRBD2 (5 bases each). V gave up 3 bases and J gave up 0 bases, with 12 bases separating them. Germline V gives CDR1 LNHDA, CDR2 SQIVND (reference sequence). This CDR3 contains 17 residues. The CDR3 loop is CASSIAGASSGANVLTF. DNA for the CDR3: TGTGCCAGTAGTATCGCCGGGGCATCCTCTGGGGCCAACGTCCTGACTTTC.

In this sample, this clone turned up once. CDR3 DNA: TGTGCCAGCAGCCCAGGGGTAAGGGAGACCCAGTACTTC. This gives the protein CASSPGVRETQYF. The chain is built from TRBV7-3 and TRBJ2-5, with a possible D match to TRBD1 (6 bases). The CDR3 covers 13 residues. Germline V CDR1 and CDR2: SGHTA, FQGTGA. V was shortened by 5 bases and J by 5 bases, with 12 bases between the two germline ends.

CDR3 amino acids: CASSLGGRGTSYEQYF. CDR3 DNA sequence: TGTGCCAGCAGCTTAGGTGGCAGGGGGACTTCCTACGAGCAGTACTTC. The chain recombines TRBV11-2 with TRBJ2-7; D perhaps matches TRBD1 (7 bases). This CDR3 has 16 amino acids. CDR1 and CDR2 from the germline V gene are SGHAT and FQNNGV. V was pared by 1 base and J by 1 base, with 14 bases between.

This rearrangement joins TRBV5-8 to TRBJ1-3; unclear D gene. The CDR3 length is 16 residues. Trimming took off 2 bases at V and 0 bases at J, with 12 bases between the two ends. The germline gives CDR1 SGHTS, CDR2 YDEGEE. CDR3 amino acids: CASSFLWTSSGNTIYF. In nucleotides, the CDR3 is TGTGCCAGCAGCTTCCTTTGGACTTCCTCTGGAAACACCATATATTTT.

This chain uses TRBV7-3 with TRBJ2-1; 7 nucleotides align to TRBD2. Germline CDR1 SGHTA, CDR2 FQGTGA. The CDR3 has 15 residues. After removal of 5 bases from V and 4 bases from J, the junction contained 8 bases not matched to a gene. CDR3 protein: CASSEREGKYNEQFF. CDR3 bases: TGTGCCAGCAGCGAGAGGGAGGGAAAATACAATGAGCAGTTCTTC.

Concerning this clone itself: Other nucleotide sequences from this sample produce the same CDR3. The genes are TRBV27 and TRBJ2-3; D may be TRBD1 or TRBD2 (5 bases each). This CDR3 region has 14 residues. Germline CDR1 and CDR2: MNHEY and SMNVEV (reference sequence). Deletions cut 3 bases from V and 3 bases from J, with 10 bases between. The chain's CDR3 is CASSLSGPTDTQYF. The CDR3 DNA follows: TGTGCCAGCAGTTTGTCGGGGCCAACAGATACGCAGTATTTT.

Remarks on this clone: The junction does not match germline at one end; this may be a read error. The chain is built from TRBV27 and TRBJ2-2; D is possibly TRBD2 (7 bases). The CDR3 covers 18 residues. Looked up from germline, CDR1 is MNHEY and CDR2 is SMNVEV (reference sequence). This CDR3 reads CASRRYLGGGENAGELFF. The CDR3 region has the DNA TGTGCCAGCAGAAGATATCTAGGGGGAGGGGAGAACGCCGGGGAGCTGTTTTTT.

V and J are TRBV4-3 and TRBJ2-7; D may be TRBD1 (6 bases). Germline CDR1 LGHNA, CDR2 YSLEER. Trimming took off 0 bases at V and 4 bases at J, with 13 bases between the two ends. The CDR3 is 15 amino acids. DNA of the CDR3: TGCGCCAGCAGCCAAGATATAACAGGGACGTACGAGCAGTACTTC. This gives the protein CASSQDITGTYEQYF.

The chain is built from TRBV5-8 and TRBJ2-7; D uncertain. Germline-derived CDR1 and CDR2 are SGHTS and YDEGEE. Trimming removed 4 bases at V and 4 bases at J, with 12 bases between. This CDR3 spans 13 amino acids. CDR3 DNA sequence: TGTGCCAGCAGCCCCCCCGGGCTATACGAGCAGTACTTC. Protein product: CASSPPGLYEQYF.

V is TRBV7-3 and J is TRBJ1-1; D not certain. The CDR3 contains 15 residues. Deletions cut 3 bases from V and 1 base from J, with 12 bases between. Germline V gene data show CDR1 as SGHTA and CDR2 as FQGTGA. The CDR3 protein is CASSLAKIENTEAFF. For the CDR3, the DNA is TGTGCCAGCAGCTTGGCAAAGATCGAGAACACTGAAGCTTTCTTT. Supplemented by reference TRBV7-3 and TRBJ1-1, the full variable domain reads GAGVSQTPSNKVTEKGKYVELRCDPISGHTALYWYRQSLGQGPEFLIYFQGTGAADDSGLPNDRFFAVRPEGSVSTLKIQRTERGDSAVYLCASSLAKIENTEAFFGQGTRLTVV.

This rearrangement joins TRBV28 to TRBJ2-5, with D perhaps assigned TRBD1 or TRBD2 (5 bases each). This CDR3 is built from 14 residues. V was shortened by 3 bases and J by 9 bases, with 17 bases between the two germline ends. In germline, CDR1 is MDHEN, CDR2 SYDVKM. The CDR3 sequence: CASSLGDLVGAQYF. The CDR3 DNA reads TGTGCCAGCAGTTTGGGGGACCTTGTGGGGGCCCAGTACTTC.

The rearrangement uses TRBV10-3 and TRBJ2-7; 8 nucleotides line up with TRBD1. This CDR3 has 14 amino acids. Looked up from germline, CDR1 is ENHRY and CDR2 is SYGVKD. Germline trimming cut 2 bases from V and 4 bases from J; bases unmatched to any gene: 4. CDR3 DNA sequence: TGTGCCATCAGTGAGGCAGGGGGCAGGTACGAGCAGTACTTC. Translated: CAISEAGGRYEQYF.

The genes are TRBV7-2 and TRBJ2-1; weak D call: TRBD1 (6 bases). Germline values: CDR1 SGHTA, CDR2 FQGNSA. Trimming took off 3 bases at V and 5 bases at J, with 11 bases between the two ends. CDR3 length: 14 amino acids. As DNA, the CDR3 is TGTGCCAGCAGCTTCGGACAGCCTAACAATGAGCAGTTCTTC. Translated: CASSFGQPNNEQFF.

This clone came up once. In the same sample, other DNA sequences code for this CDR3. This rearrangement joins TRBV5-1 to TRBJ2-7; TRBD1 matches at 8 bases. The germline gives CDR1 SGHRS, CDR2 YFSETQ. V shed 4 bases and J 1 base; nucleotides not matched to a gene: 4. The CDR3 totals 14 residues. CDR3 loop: CASSPQGASYEQYF. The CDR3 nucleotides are TGCGCCAGCAGCCCCCAGGGGGCGTCCTACGAGCAGTACTTC. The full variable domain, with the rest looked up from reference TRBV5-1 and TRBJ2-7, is KAGVTQTPRYLIKTRGQQVTLSCSPISGHRSVSWYQQTPGQGLQFLFEYFSETQRNKGNFPGRFSGRQFSNSRSEMNVSTLELGDSALYLCASSPQGASYEQYFGPGTRLTVT.

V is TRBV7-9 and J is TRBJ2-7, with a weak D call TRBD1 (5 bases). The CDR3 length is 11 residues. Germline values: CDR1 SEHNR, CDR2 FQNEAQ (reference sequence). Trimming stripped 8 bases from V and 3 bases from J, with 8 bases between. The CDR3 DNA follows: TGTGCCAGCGCTCAGGGCTACGAGCAGTACTTC. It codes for CASAQGYEQYF.

CDR3 region: CASSQGTDTQYF. The CDR3 DNA sequence: TGCGCCAGCAGCCAGGGGACAGATACGCAGTATTTT. The J gene is TRBJ2-3, the V gene TRBV10-1; tentative D call: TRBD1 (6 bases). The length of the CDR3 is 12 residues. Germline CDR1 reads WNHNN; CDR2 reads SYGVQD (reference sequence). Trimming cost V 6 bases and J 3 bases, with 7 bases left between them.

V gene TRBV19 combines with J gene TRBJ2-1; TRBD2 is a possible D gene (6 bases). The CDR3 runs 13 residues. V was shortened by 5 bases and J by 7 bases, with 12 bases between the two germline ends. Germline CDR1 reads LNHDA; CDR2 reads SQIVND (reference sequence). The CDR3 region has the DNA TGTGCCAGTAGTCCCCATCGGGGGAATGAGCAGTTCTTC. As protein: CASSPHRGNEQFF.

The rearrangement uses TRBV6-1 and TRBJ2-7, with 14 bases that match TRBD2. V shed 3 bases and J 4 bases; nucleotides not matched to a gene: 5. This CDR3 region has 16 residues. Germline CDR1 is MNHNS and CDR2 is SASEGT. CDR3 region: CASSEGLAGARYEQYF. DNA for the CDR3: TGTGCCAGCAGTGAGGGACTAGCGGGAGCGCGGTACGAGCAGTACTTC.

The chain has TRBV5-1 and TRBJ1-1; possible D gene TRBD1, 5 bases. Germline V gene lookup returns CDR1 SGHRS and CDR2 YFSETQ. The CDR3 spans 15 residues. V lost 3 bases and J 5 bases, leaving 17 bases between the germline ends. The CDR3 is CASSYHPGLGTEAFF. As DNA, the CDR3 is TGCGCCAGCAGCTACCATCCGGGGCTAGGGACTGAAGCTTTCTTT.